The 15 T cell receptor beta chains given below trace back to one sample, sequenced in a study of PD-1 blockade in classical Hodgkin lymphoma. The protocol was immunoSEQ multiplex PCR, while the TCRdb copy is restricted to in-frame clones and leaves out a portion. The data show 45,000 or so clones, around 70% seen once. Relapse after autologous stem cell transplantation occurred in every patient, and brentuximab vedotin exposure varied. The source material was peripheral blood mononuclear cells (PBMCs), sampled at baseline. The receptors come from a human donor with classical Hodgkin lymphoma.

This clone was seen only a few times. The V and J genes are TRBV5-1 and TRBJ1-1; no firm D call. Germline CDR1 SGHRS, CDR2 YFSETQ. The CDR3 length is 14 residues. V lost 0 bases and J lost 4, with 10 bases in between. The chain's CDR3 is CASSLGYGGTEAFF. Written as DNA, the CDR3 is TGCGCCAGCAGCTTGGGGTACGGCGGCACTGAAGCTTTCTTT.

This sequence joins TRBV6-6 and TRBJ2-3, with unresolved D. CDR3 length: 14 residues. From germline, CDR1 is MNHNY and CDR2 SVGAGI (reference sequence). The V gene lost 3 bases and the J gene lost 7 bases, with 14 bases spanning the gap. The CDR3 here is CASSYSPAGYTQYF. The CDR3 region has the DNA TGTGCCAGCAGTTATTCCCCGGCCGGATATACGCAGTATTTT.

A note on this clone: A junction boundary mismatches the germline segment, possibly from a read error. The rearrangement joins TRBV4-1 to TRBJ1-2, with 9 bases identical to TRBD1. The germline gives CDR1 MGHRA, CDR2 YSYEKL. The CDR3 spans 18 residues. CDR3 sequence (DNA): TGCGCCAGCAGCCGCGGAAGCCAAGTATTCTTTAGGACAGGGGAAGCGGGCTTC. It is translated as CASSRGSQVFFRTGEAGF.

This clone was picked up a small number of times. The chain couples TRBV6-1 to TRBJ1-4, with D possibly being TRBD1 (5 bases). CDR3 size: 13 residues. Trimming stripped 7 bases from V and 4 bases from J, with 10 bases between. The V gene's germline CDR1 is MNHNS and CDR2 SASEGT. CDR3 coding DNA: TGTGCCAGCATAAACAGGCTTAATGAAAAACTGTTTTTT. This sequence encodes CASINRLNEKLFF.

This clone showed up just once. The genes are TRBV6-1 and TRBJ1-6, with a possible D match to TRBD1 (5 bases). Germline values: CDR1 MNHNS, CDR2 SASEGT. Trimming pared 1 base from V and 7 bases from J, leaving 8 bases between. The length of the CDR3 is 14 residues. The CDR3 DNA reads TGTGCCAGCAGTGAAGGGGGGGAAAATTCACCCCTCCACTTT. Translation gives CASSEGGENSPLHF.

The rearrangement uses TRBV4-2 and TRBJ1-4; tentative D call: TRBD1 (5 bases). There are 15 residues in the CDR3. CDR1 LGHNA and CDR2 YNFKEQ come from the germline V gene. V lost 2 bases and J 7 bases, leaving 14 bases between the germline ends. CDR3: CASSQSRDLGEKLFF. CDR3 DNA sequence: TGTGCCAGCAGCCAATCTAGGGACTTGGGTGAAAAACTGTTTTTT.

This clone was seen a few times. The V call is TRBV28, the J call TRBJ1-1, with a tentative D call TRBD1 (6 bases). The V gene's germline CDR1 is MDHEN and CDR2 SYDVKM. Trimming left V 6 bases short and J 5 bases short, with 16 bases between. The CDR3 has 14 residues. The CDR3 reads CASSPTRGGTEAFF. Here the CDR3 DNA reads TGTGCCAGCAGCCCGACAAGGGGGGGGACTGAAGCTTTCTTT.

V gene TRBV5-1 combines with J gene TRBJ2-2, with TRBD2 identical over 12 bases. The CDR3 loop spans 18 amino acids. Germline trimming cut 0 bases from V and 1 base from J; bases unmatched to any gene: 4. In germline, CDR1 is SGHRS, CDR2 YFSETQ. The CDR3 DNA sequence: TGCGCCAGCAGCTTGGGACTAGCGGGAGCAAAGAACACCGGGGAGCTGTTTTTT. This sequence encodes CASSLGLAGAKNTGELFF.

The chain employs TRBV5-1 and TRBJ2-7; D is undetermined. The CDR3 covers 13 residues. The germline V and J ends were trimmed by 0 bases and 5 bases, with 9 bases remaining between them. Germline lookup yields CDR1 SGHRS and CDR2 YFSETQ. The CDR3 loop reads CASSLAGRNEQYF. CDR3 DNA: TGCGCCAGCAGCTTGGCCGGAAGGAACGAGCAGTACTTC.

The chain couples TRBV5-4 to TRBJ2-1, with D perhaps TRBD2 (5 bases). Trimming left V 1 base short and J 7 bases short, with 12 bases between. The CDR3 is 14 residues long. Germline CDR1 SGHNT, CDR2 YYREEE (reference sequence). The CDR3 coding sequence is TGTGCCAGCAGCTTGTTTGCGGGCCAGAATGAGCAGTTCTTC. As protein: CASSLFAGQNEQFF.

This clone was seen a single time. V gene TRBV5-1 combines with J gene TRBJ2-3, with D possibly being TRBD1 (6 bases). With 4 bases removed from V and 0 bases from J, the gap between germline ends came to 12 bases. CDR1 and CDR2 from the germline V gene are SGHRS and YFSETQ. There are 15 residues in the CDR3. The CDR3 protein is CASSPEQGSTDTQYF. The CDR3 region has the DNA TGCGCCAGCAGCCCAGAACAGGGTAGCACAGATACGCAGTATTTT. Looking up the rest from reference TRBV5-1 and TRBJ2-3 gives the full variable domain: KAGVTQTPRYLIKTRGQQVTLSCSPISGHRSVSWYQQTPGQGLQFLFEYFSETQRNKGNFPGRFSGRQFSNSRSEMNVSTLELGDSALYLCASSPEQGSTDTQYFGPGTRLTVL.

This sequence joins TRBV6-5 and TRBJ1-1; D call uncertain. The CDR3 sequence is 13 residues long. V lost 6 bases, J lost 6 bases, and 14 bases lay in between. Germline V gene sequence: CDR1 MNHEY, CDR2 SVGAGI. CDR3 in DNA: TGTGCCAGCAGCGCCCGGGGAACCCCTGAAGCTTTCTTT. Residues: CASSARGTPEAFF.

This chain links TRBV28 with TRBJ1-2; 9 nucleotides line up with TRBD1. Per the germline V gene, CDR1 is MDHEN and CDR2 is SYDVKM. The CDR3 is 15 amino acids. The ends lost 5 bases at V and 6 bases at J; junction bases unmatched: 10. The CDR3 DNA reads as TGTGCCAGCAGTCTCAGATTTACAGGGGGCCATGGCTACACCTTC. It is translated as CASSLRFTGGHGYTF.

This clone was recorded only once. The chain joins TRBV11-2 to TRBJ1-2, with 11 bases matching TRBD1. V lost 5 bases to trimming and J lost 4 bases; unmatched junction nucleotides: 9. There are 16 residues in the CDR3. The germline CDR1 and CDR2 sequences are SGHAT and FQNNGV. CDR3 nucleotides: TGTGCCAGCAGCCTAGGACAGGGGGCTAGGAGCTATGGCTACACCTTC. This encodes CASSLGQGARSYGYTF.

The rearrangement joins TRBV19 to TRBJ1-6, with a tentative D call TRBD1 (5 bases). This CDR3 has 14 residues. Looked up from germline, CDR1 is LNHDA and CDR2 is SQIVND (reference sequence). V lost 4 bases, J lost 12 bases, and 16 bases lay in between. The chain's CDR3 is CASSSPGTRRPLHF. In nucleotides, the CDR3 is TGTGCCAGTAGTAGTCCAGGGACTCGGCGACCCCTCCACTTT.